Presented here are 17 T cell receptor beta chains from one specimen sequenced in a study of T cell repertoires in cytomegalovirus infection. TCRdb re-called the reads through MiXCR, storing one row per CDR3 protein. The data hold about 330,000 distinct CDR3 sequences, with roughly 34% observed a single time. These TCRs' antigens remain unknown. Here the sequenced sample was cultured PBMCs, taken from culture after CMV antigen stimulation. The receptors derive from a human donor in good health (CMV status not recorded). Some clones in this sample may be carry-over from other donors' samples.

CDR3 protein: CASSSPRTSGSADTQYF. The CDR3 DNA reads TGTGCCAGCAGTTCCCCTAGGACTAGCGGGAGTGCAGATACGCAGTATTTT. The V call is TRBV27, the J call TRBJ2-3; TRBD2 aligns across 13 bases. V gave up 4 bases and J gave up 4 bases; unmatched junction bases: 8. Germline assignment: CDR1 MNHEY and CDR2 SMNVEV (reference sequence). The CDR3 spans 17 residues.

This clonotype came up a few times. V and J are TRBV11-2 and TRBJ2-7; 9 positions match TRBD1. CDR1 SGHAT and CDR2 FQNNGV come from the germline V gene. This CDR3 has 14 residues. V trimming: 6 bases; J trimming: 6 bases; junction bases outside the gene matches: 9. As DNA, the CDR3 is TGTGCCAGCAGATCGACAGGGGGGCTTCTCGAGCAGTACTTC. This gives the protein CASRSTGGLLEQYF.

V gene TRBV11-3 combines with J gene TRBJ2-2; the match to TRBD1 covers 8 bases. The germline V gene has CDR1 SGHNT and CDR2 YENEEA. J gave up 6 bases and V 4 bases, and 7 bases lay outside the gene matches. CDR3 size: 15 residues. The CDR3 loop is CASSYRTGSSGELFF. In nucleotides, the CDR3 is TGTGCCAGCAGCTACCGGACAGGGAGTTCCGGGGAGCTGTTTTTT.

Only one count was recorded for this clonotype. In DNA form, the CDR3 reads TGTGCCAGCAGCTTCGTGGGTCCGGGACTGAGCACAGATACGCAGTATTTT. It encodes CASSFVGPGLSTDTQYF. The rearrangement uses TRBV7-6 and TRBJ2-3, with D possibly TRBD2 on 6 matching bases. This CDR3 has 17 amino acids. Germline lookup yields CDR1 SGHVS and CDR2 FNYEAQ. V lost 3 bases, J lost 0 bases, and 16 bases lay in between.

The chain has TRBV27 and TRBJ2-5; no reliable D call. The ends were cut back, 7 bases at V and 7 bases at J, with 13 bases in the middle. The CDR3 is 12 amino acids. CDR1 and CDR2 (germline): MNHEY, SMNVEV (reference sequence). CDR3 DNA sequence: TGTGCCAGCACAGCCCCAATCGGGACCCAGTACTTC. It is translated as CASTAPIGTQYF.

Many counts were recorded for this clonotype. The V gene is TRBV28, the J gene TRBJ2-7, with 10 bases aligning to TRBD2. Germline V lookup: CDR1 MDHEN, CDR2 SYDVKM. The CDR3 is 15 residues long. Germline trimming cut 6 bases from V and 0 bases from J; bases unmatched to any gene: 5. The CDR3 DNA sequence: TGTGCCAGCAGACCTCCTAGCGGGAGCTCCTACGAGCAGTACTTC. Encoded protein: CASRPPSGSSYEQYF.

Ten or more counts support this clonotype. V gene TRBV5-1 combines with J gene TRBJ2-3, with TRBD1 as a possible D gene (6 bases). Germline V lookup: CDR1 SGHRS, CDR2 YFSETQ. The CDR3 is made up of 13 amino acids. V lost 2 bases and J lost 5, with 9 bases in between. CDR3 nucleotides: TGCGCCAGCAGCTTCCCAGGGGAAGATACGCAGTATTTT. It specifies CASSFPGEDTQYF.

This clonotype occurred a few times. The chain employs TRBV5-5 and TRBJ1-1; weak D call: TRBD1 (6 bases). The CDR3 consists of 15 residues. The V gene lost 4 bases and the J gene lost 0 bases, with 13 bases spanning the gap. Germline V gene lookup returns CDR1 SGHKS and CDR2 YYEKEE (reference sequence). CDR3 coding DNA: TGTGCCAGCAGCCCGCTCGGGACAATGAACACTGAAGCTTTCTTT. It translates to CASSPLGTMNTEAFF.

The CDR3 sequence is CSASPPHRSVFRATNEKLFF. CDR3 DNA sequence: TGCAGTGCTAGTCCCCCCCACAGGTCGGTTTTTCGGGCAACTAATGAAAAACTGTTTTTT. V gene TRBV20-1 combines with J gene TRBJ1-4; a possible D gene is TRBD1 (5 bases). This CDR3 spans 20 amino acids. Germline CDR1 DFQATT, CDR2 SNEGSKA (reference sequence). V gave up 3 bases and J gave up 0 bases, with 26 bases separating them.

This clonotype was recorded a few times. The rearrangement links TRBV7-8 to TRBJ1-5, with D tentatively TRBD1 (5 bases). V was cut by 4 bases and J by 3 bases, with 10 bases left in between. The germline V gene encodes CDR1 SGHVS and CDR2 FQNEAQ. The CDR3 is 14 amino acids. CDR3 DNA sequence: TGTGCCAGCAGCTGGGACGGCCTCAATCAGCCCCAGCATTTT. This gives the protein CASSWDGLNQPQHF.

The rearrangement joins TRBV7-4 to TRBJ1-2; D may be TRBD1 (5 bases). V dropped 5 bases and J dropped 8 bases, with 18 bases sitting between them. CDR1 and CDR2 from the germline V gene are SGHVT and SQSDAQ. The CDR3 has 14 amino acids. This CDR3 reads CASSVGPRGIGYTF. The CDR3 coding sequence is TGTGCCAGCAGCGTCGGGCCCCGGGGCATAGGCTACACCTTC. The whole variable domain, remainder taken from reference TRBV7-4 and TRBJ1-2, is GAGVSQSPRYKVAKRGRDVALRCDSISGHVTLYWYRQTLGQGSEVLTYSQSDAQRDKSGRPSGRFSAERPERSVSTLKIQRTEQGDSAVYLCASSVGPRGIGYTFGSGTRLTVV.

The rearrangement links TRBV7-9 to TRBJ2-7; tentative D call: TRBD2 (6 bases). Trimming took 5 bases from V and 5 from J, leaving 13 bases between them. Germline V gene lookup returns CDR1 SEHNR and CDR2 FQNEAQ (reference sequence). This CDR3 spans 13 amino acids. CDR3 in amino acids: CASSLGLFNEQYV. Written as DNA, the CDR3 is TGTGCCAGCAGCCTGGGACTTTTCAACGAGCAGTACGTC.

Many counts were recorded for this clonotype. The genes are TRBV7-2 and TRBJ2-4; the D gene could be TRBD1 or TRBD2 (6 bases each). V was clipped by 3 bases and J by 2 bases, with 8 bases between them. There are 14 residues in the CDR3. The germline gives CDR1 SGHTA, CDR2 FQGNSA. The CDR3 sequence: CASSLRDTKNIQYF. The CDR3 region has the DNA TGTGCCAGCAGCTTGCGGGACACCAAAAACATTCAGTACTTC.

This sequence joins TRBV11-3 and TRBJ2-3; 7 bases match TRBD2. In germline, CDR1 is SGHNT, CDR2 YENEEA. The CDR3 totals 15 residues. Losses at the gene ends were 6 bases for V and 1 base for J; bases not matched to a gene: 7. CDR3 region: CASSSGSGGTDTQYF. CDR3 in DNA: TGTGCCAGCAGTTCCGGGAGCGGGGGCACAGATACGCAGTATTTT.

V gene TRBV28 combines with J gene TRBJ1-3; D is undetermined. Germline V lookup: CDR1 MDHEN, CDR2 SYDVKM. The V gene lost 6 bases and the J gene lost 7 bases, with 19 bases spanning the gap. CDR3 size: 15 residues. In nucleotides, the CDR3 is TGTGCCAGCAGCCGAAATGTGGCATTGGGGAACACCATATATTTT. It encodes CASSRNVALGNTIYF.

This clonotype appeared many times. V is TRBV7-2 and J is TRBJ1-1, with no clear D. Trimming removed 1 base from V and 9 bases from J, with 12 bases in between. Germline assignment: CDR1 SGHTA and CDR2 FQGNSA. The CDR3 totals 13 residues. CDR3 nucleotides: TGTGCCAGCAGCTTAGAACGGGAGGCCCAAGCTTTCTTT. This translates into CASSLEREAQAFF. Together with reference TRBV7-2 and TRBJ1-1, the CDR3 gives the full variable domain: GAGVSQSPSNKVTEKGKDVELRCDPISGHTALYWYRQSLGQGLEFLIYFQGNSAPDKSGLPSDRFSAERTGGSVSTLTIQRTQQEDSAVYLCASSLEREAQAFFGQGTRLTVV.

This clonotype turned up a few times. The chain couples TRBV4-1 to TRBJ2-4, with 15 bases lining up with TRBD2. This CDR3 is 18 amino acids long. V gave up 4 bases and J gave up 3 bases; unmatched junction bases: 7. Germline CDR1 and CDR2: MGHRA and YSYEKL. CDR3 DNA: TGCGCCAGCAGCCCGGGACTAGCGGGAGGTCTTCTCAAAAACATTCAGTACTTC. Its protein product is CASSPGLAGGLLKNIQYF.